The entry that follows covers one TCR beta chain sequence. Antigen specificity is unknown. This specimen comes from a study of cytomegalovirus exposure and HLA in healthy donors. The study's findings and limits: According to the study, around 150 TCR beta chains were cytomegalovirus-associated. Specificity for CMV antigens was confirmed in vitro for three of the CMV-associated chains. Rarity characterized most TCR sequences, yet some public TCRs appeared in many donors.

Measured with immunoSEQ multiplex PCR; TCRdb has only the in-frame clones, and not every one. Of about 40,000 clones detected, roughly 93% appear once; the ten largest clones hold 2.1%. This CDR3 is 17 amino acids long. J gave up 3 bases and V 0 bases, and 7 bases lay outside the gene matches. Germline-derived CDR1 and CDR2 are SGHKS and YYEKEE (reference sequence). The donors were members of the validation cohort comprising approximately 110 subjects, separate from the roughly 650-subject first cohort. V usage is TRBV5-5 and J usage is TRBJ1-4, with 8 bases that match TRBD1. Sequencing was carried out using PBMCs. The clonotype originates from a woman younger than 35 in good health and CMV-seronegative. Here the CDR3 reads CASSLGNRGTANEKLFF. As DNA, the CDR3 is TGTGCCAGCAGCTTGGGAAACAGGGGGACGGCTAATGAAAAACTGTTTTTT. The full variable domain, with the rest looked up from reference TRBV5-5 and TRBJ1-4, is DAGVTQSPTHLIKTRGQQVTLRCSPISGHKSVSWYQQVLGQGPQFIFQYYEKEERGRGNFPDRFSARQFPNYSSELNVNALLLGDSALYLCASSLGNRGTANEKLFFGSGTQLSVL.